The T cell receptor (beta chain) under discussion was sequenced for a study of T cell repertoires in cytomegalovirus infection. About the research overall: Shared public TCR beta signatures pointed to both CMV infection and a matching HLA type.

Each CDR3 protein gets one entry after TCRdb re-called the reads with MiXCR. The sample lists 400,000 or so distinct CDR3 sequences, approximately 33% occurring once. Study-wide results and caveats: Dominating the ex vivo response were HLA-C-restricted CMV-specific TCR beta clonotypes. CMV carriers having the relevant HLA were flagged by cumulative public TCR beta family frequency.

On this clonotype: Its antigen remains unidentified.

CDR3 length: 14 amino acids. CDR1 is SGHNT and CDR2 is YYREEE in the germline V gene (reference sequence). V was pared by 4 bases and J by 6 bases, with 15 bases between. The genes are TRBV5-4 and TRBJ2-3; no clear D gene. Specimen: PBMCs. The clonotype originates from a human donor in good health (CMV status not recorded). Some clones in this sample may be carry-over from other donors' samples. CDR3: CASSPTNSSDTQYF. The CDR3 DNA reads TGTGCCAGCAGCCCCACTAACAGTAGCGATACGCAGTATTTT.